This T cell receptor (beta chain) derives from a study of PD-1 blockade in classical Hodgkin lymphoma. Overall study context: Every 2 weeks, patients got 3 mg/kg intravenous nivolumab.

Study results and caveats: Possible causes of repertoire differences, disease activity or prior therapy, remain undefined. Newly diagnosed patients were reported to exhibit reduced baseline TCR diversity relative to healthy donors. There was a significant rise in CD4+ TCR diversity by C4D1, with no such rise for CD8+.

Regarding time point: cycle 4 day 1 (C4D1), after more than five weeks of nivolumab. Every single patient, without exception, relapsed after autologous stem cell transplantation, and brentuximab vedotin exposure varied. The repertoire was sequenced with immunoSEQ multiplex PCR; TCRdb's copy has only in-frame clones and lacks some. The repertoire holds some 86,000 clones, with about nine tenths as singletons. As regards this clone: Antigen specificity is unknown.

This CDR3 is built from 13 residues. With 7 bases removed from V and 3 bases from J, the gap between germline ends came to 15 bases. The V gene's germline CDR1 is SQVTM and CDR2 ANQGSEA. The receptor was isolated from a human donor with classical Hodgkin lymphoma. Sequenced here: peripheral blood mononuclear cells (PBMCs), sampled before the fourth cycle of nivolumab. The chain is built from TRBV29-1 and TRBJ1-1; D is undetermined. The CDR3 region has the DNA TGCAGCGCCGAGGCAGAGAAGGACACTGAAGCTTTCTTT. Its translation: CSAEAEKDTEAFF.